This T cell receptor beta chain was obtained from a study of blood T cell repertoires in COVID-19. About the research overall: COVID-19 samples, acute and convalescent, were from the United States, Italy and Spain.

Authors' processing steps: Researchers report that nucleated cell counts were estimated from reference gene primer amplification. Only in-frame clones appear in the TCRdb table, and some are missing; sequencing was by immunoSEQ multiplex PCR. That table furnishes V, J and clone size, whereas the DNA furnished D and trimming. The data contain around 25,000 clones, roughly 88% of them seen just once; the ten biggest clones take up approximately 7.7%. Trimming cost V 0 bases and J 3 bases, with 10 bases left between them. Per the germline V gene, CDR1 is SGHRS and CDR2 is YFSETQ. This CDR3 region has 15 residues.

The chain has TRBV5-1 and TRBJ1-3; D remains ambiguous. This clonotype was obtained from a woman aged 50 to 65 with active COVID-19. Sequencing input: peripheral blood. CDR3: CASSLGQVLGNTIYF. The CDR3 DNA reads TGCGCCAGCAGCTTGGGCCAGGTCCTTGGAAACACCATATATTTT.